The present T cell receptor beta chain was sequenced within a study of metastatic and nonmetastatic thyroid tumors (TCRdb year 2020). As for the study more broadly: Repertoires were compared across peripheral blood and tumor or nodule tissue samples from malignant and benign thyroid patients.

The paper's findings and limits, for the study overall: TCR beta diversity was reported as significantly higher in malignant tumors than in benign nodules, in both blood and tumor samples.

This clone is termed medium-sized (0.01 to 0.1%). Its cognate antigen has yet to be identified. No clone much larger than this one lies a single base away; base qualities are absent. No treatment had been received by any patient before thyroid surgery. Using T-cell receptor beta sequencing, the study looked back at clinical samples from patients collected from about 2011 to 2019. The CDR3 sequence holds 13 residues, the cysteine and phenylalanine included. The sequence is cut down to CDR3 DNA, 39 bases in frame from base 1. V was cut back by 4 bases and J by 3 bases, leaving a gap of 9 bases between them. Per the germline V gene, MNHNS is the CDR1 and SASEGT is the CDR2. Libraries came from PCR. Data came from an Illumina HiSeq 4000. High-throughput sequencing was used to profile the TCR beta-chain CDR3 region of each patient. Concerning the study's data processing: The researchers built a classifier to tell apart papillary thyroid cancer patients with distant metastasis, based on CDR3 differences among clinicopathological groups. The Shannon index was used to assess repertoire diversity, and the Morisita-Horn index was used to assess tumor-blood repertoire similarity. TCRdb cleaned the public reads at Q25 with fastp, built clones with MiXCR and kept in-frame beta chains. The V and J calls were not made by the authors but by TCRdb's processing. The sample data list about 19,000 clones, and over 20% of these were observed just once. The ten largest clones represent over 9.5% of the sample.

The chain joins TRBV6-1 to TRBJ1-2, and possibly TRBD1, on 5 matching bases. The sequencing input was tumor tissue. This receptor was obtained from a male donor with papillary thyroid cancer or a benign thyroid nodule (not recorded which). Some clones in this sample may be carry-over from other donors' samples. The nucleotides are TGTGCCAGCAGTGTGACAGAACACTATGGCTACACCTTC. The resulting protein is CASSVTEHYGYTF.